This is a list of T cell receptor beta chains from one sample in a study of identical twins. TCRdb redid the calling of the 5' RACE reads with MiXCR, one entry per CDR3 protein. This sample carries 450,000 or so distinct CDR3 sequences, approximately 14% of them seen once, and the ten largest clones take approximately 0.52%. In addition, the sample was reused for a study of yellow fever vaccine responses in identical twins.

The sequenced sample consisted of CD4+ T cells sorted from blood. The receptors here all came from a woman aged 18-30 years in good health. Both conserved end residues are part of each CDR3. The order of the fields is V gene, clone size, J gene, D gene, CDR3 DNA, CDR3 protein. A D gene is named only where the DNA matches it firmly. Clone size appears in some rows only: once, few, many, or a class for an expanded clone.

v_call: TRBV24-1; clone_size: -; j_call: TRBJ2-2; d_call: TRBD2; cdr3_nt: TGTGCCACCAGTGATTACCGCGGGAGGGCTCGAACCGGGGAGCTGTTTTTT; cdr3_aa: CATSDYRGRARTGELFF
v_call: TRBV24-1; clone_size: -; j_call: TRBJ2-3; d_call: -; cdr3_nt: TGTGCCACCTCTACAACAGGGTACAGTACGCAGTATTTT; cdr3_aa: CATSTTGYSTQYF
v_call: TRBV12-3/TRBV12-4; clone_size: many; j_call: TRBJ1-1; d_call: -; cdr3_nt: TGTGCCAGCAGTTTACAGCAGGGGAGTATCGGCACTGAAGCTTTCTTT; cdr3_aa: CASSLQQGSIGTEAFF
v_call: TRBV5-6; clone_size: many; j_call: TRBJ2-6; d_call: -; cdr3_nt: TGTGCCAGCAGATATGGGGCCAACGTCCTGACTTTC; cdr3_aa: CASRYGANVLTF
v_call: TRBV27; clone_size: once; j_call: TRBJ1-1; d_call: TRBD1; cdr3_nt: TGTGCCAGCAGTTTAGAGGACAGGGGTGACACTGAAGCTTTCTTT; cdr3_aa: CASSLEDRGDTEAFF
v_call: TRBV27; clone_size: many; j_call: TRBJ2-7; d_call: TRBD2; cdr3_nt: TGTGCCAGCAGTCCCCGACTAGCGGGTGGAATGCGGTACTTC; cdr3_aa: CASSPRLAGGMRYF
v_call: TRBV2; clone_size: few; j_call: TRBJ2-1; d_call: -; cdr3_nt: TGTGCCAGCAGTTCGACAGGGGGCAAGCGGGAGGGCTACAATGAGCAGTTCTTC; cdr3_aa: CASSSTGGKREGYNEQFF
v_call: TRBV7-9; clone_size: few; j_call: TRBJ2-1; d_call: TRBD1; cdr3_nt: TGTGCCAGCAGCGGAGCCGGGACAGGGACCTACAATGAGCAGTTCTTC; cdr3_aa: CASSGAGTGTYNEQFF
v_call: TRBV5-1; clone_size: few; j_call: TRBJ2-3; d_call: TRBD2; cdr3_nt: TGCGCCAGCAGCACCGGGACTAGCGGGTATCTGTCAGATACGCAGTATTTT; cdr3_aa: CASSTGTSGYLSDTQYF
v_call: TRBV18; clone_size: -; j_call: TRBJ2-1; d_call: TRBD2; cdr3_nt: TGTGCCAGCTCATCGCTAGCGGGGGGGAGCTCCTACAATGAGCAGTTCTTC; cdr3_aa: CASSSLAGGSSYNEQFF
v_call: TRBV29-1; clone_size: -; j_call: TRBJ2-7; d_call: TRBD1; cdr3_nt: TGCAGCGCGATCTATGGGACAGGGTCCTACGAGCAGTACTTC; cdr3_aa: CSAIYGTGSYEQYF
v_call: TRBV20-1; clone_size: few; j_call: TRBJ2-3; d_call: TRBD2; cdr3_nt: TGCAGTGCTAGGCCTAGCGGAGCTATGGATACGCAGTATTTT; cdr3_aa: CSARPSGAMDTQYF
v_call: TRBV14; clone_size: -; j_call: TRBJ2-5; d_call: TRBD1; cdr3_nt: TGTGCCAGCAGCCAAGTGACAGGGGGCGAAGAGACCCAGTACTTC; cdr3_aa: CASSQVTGGEETQYF
v_call: TRBV7-2; clone_size: -; j_call: TRBJ2-4; d_call: -; cdr3_nt: TGTGCCAGCACCCCGGTGGGCCTGGGGGTGGGTGACATTCAGTACTTC; cdr3_aa: CASTPVGLGVGDIQYF
v_call: TRBV11-2; clone_size: -; j_call: TRBJ2-3; d_call: -; cdr3_nt: TGTGCCAGCAGCTTAGTTCCGGCAAGCGGCCCCAGCACAGATACGCAGTATTTT; cdr3_aa: CASSLVPASGPSTDTQYF
v_call: TRBV5-1; clone_size: few; j_call: TRBJ1-1; d_call: TRBD1; cdr3_nt: TGCGCCAGCAGTTCTTACAGGGGGTACACTGAAGCTTTCTTT; cdr3_aa: CASSSYRGYTEAFF
v_call: TRBV4-2; clone_size: -; j_call: TRBJ1-2; d_call: -; cdr3_nt: TGTGCCAGCAGCCAAGTCCGGGGGGTTGGCTACACCTTC; cdr3_aa: CASSQVRGVGYTF
v_call: TRBV7-9; clone_size: -; j_call: TRBJ2-7; d_call: -; cdr3_nt: TGTGCCAGCAGCTTCCGGAAGACCTACGAGCAGTACTTC; cdr3_aa: CASSFRKTYEQYF
v_call: TRBV5-1; clone_size: many; j_call: TRBJ2-7; d_call: TRBD1; cdr3_nt: TGCGCCAGCAGACACCCGGGACAGACCTCCTACGAGCAGTACTTC; cdr3_aa: CASRHPGQTSYEQYF
v_call: TRBV6-1; clone_size: few; j_call: TRBJ2-4; d_call: -; cdr3_nt: TGTGCCAGCAGTGAACCGGGCCTAGCCAAAAACATTCAGTACTTC; cdr3_aa: CASSEPGLAKNIQYF
v_call: TRBV10-3; clone_size: few; j_call: TRBJ2-5; d_call: -; cdr3_nt: TGTGCCACCGCCGTCGATGGCGGATCACAAGAGACCCAGTACTTC; cdr3_aa: CATAVDGGSQETQYF
v_call: TRBV16; clone_size: few; j_call: TRBJ2-7; d_call: TRBD2; cdr3_nt: TGTGCCAGCAGCGGCGGGAGAGGGAGCTCCTACGAGCAGTACTTC; cdr3_aa: CASSGGRGSSYEQYF
v_call: TRBV2; clone_size: many; j_call: TRBJ2-1; d_call: -; cdr3_nt: TGTGCCAGCAGTGACCGGCGAACTATGGGTGAGCAGTTCTTC; cdr3_aa: CASSDRRTMGEQFF
v_call: TRBV7-3; clone_size: -; j_call: TRBJ2-2; d_call: TRBD1; cdr3_nt: TGTGCCAGCAGCTTATTGGGACAGGGGGCCGGGAACGGCGGGGAGCTGTTTTTT; cdr3_aa: CASSLLGQGAGNGGELFF
v_call: TRBV12-3/TRBV12-4; clone_size: -; j_call: TRBJ1-5; d_call: -; cdr3_nt: TGTGCCAGCAGAAAAGGTGGTCAGCCCCAGCATTTT; cdr3_aa: CASRKGGQPQHF
v_call: TRBV2; clone_size: -; j_call: TRBJ2-7; d_call: TRBD2; cdr3_nt: TGTGCCAGCAGTGAAGAGGGCGGGGGCTCCTACGAGCAGTACTTC; cdr3_aa: CASSEEGGGSYEQYF
v_call: TRBV6-5; clone_size: few; j_call: TRBJ1-5; d_call: -; cdr3_nt: TGTGCCTGTGGTCAGCCCCAGCATTTT; cdr3_aa: CACGQPQHF
v_call: TRBV4-1; clone_size: -; j_call: TRBJ2-3; d_call: -; cdr3_nt: TGCGCCAGCAGCCAAGTCCCGCTGGGCTCCCCAGATACGCAGTATTTT; cdr3_aa: CASSQVPLGSPDTQYF
v_call: TRBV18; clone_size: few; j_call: TRBJ2-1; d_call: TRBD2; cdr3_nt: TGTGCCAGCTCACCACTTCCTAGCGGGACACTTTACAATGAGCAGTTCTTC; cdr3_aa: CASSPLPSGTLYNEQFF
v_call: TRBV10-1; clone_size: few; j_call: TRBJ2-7; d_call: -; cdr3_nt: TGCGCCAGCAAACCCGTCTCGGCGTGTAGCTCCTACGAGCAGTACTTC; cdr3_aa: CASKPVSACSSYEQYF
v_call: TRBV2; clone_size: many; j_call: TRBJ2-1; d_call: TRBD2; cdr3_nt: TGTGCCAGCAGGGCGGGGGGGAACAATGAGCAGTTCTTC; cdr3_aa: CASRAGGNNEQFF
v_call: TRBV5-1; clone_size: -; j_call: TRBJ2-1; d_call: TRBD2; cdr3_nt: TGCGCCAGCACTCCTGAGCTAGCGGGAGTCGGCAATGAGCAGTTCTTC; cdr3_aa: CASTPELAGVGNEQFF
v_call: TRBV12-3/TRBV12-4; clone_size: few; j_call: TRBJ2-1; d_call: TRBD2; cdr3_nt: TGTGCCAGCAGTGAGGGACTAGCGGTAAACAATGAGCAGTTCTTC; cdr3_aa: CASSEGLAVNNEQFF
v_call: TRBV20-1; clone_size: few; j_call: TRBJ2-2; d_call: TRBD2; cdr3_nt: TGCAGTGCTAGATACCAGCGGGGGGGCAACACCGGGGAGCTGTTTTTT; cdr3_aa: CSARYQRGGNTGELFF
v_call: TRBV6-1; clone_size: -; j_call: TRBJ1-1; d_call: -; cdr3_nt: TGTGCCAGCAGCTTCCAGGGGTTGAGAGGGAACACTGAAGCTTTCTTT; cdr3_aa: CASSFQGLRGNTEAFF
v_call: TRBV9; clone_size: few; j_call: TRBJ2-7; d_call: -; cdr3_nt: TGTGCCAGCAGCGTAGCTGTCGTGGGGGAGCAGTACTTC; cdr3_aa: CASSVAVVGEQYF
v_call: TRBV6-2/TRBV6-3; clone_size: few; j_call: TRBJ2-5; d_call: -; cdr3_nt: TGTGCCAGCAGATGGGTCGCCCAAGAGACCCAGTACTTC; cdr3_aa: CASRWVAQETQYF
v_call: TRBV20-1; clone_size: few; j_call: TRBJ1-5; d_call: -; cdr3_nt: TGCAGTGCTAGAGATACAGGCATGCAGCCCCAGCATTTT; cdr3_aa: CSARDTGMQPQHF
v_call: TRBV4-3; clone_size: -; j_call: TRBJ2-3; d_call: -; cdr3_nt: TGCGCCAGCAGCCAAGAGGGAGATACGCAGTATTTT; cdr3_aa: CASSQEGDTQYF
v_call: TRBV30; clone_size: few; j_call: TRBJ1-2; d_call: -; cdr3_nt: TGTGCCTGGAGTGGGAGTGACTATGGCTACACCTTC; cdr3_aa: CAWSGSDYGYTF
v_call: TRBV7-9; clone_size: -; j_call: TRBJ2-4; d_call: -; cdr3_nt: TGTGCCAGCAGCTTGGATGGGGCCCTTGAAAACATTCAGTACTTC; cdr3_aa: CASSLDGALENIQYF
v_call: TRBV7-2; clone_size: -; j_call: TRBJ2-7; d_call: TRBD2; cdr3_nt: TGTGCCAGCAGCTTAGGAGCGGGAGTTGGATACGAGCAGTACTTC; cdr3_aa: CASSLGAGVGYEQYF
v_call: TRBV5-6; clone_size: few; j_call: TRBJ2-5; d_call: -; cdr3_nt: TGTGCCAGCAGGGGTGTGGGTGGCGAGACCCAGTACTTC; cdr3_aa: CASRGVGGETQYF
v_call: TRBV7-2; clone_size: -; j_call: TRBJ2-1; d_call: TRBD2; cdr3_nt: TGTGCCAGCAGCATTAGCGGGGGGGCCCTTACTGAGCAGTTCTTC; cdr3_aa: CASSISGGALTEQFF
v_call: TRBV6-1; clone_size: few; j_call: TRBJ2-6; d_call: -; cdr3_nt: TGTGCCAGCACCGGACGCCTCCAGCACTCTGGGGCCAACGTCCTGACTTTC; cdr3_aa: CASTGRLQHSGANVLTF
v_call: TRBV24-1; clone_size: -; j_call: TRBJ2-3; d_call: -; cdr3_nt: TGTGCCACCAGTGTTGGAGGGGACAGCACAGATACGCAGTATTTT; cdr3_aa: CATSVGGDSTDTQYF
v_call: TRBV6-1; clone_size: -; j_call: TRBJ2-2; d_call: TRBD2; cdr3_nt: TGTGCGGGTAGAAGCGGGAGGAACACCGGGGAGCTGTTTTTT; cdr3_aa: CAGRSGRNTGELFF
v_call: TRBV20-1; clone_size: few; j_call: TRBJ1-1; d_call: TRBD1; cdr3_nt: TGCAGTGCCAGTCAGGGGGACACTGAAGCTTTCTTT; cdr3_aa: CSASQGDTEAFF
v_call: TRBV7-2; clone_size: few; j_call: TRBJ2-7; d_call: TRBD2; cdr3_nt: TGTGCCAGCAGCCCGGTGGGGGAGGGCTCCTACGAGCAGTACTTC; cdr3_aa: CASSPVGEGSYEQYF
v_call: TRBV20-1; clone_size: -; j_call: TRBJ2-2; d_call: TRBD1; cdr3_nt: TGCAGTGCCCGGACAGGGGACACCGGGGAGCTGTTTTTT; cdr3_aa: CSARTGDTGELFF
v_call: TRBV28; clone_size: few; j_call: TRBJ2-7; d_call: TRBD2; cdr3_nt: TGTGCCAGCAGCCGTAGCGGGGGCCTCTCCTACGAGCAGTACTTC; cdr3_aa: CASSRSGGLSYEQYF
v_call: TRBV20-1; clone_size: few; j_call: TRBJ2-1; d_call: TRBD2; cdr3_nt: TGCAGTGCTAGACTAGCGGGGGCCTACAATGAGCAGTTCTTC; cdr3_aa: CSARLAGAYNEQFF
v_call: TRBV6-5; clone_size: -; j_call: TRBJ2-7; d_call: TRBD1; cdr3_nt: TGTGCCAGCAGTTACTCGAGACAGGGCATGGGCTACCAGCAGTACTTC; cdr3_aa: CASSYSRQGMGYQQYF
v_call: TRBV12-3/TRBV12-4; clone_size: few; j_call: TRBJ2-1; d_call: -; cdr3_nt: TGTGCCAGCAGTGGGGTGGGTGGGAGTCCCCCTAATGAGCAGTTCTTC; cdr3_aa: CASSGVGGSPPNEQFF
v_call: TRBV5-6; clone_size: few; j_call: TRBJ2-2; d_call: -; cdr3_nt: TGTGCCAGCAGCTCAGGGGAACCCCCGAACACCGGGGAGCTGTTTTTT; cdr3_aa: CASSSGEPPNTGELFF